This T cell receptor beta chain is drawn from a study of OX40 agonist ivuxolimab in advanced cancers. Study in general: Patients in the trial were receiving intravenous ivuxolimab every 2 weeks, at doses of 0.01 to 10 mg/kg. The group had a mean age of about 60 years, ranged from 23 to 79, and was 82.7% male.

Repertoires were generated with immunoSEQ multiplex PCR, while TCRdb's copy carries only in-frame clones and drops some. The table lists 55,000 to 80,000 clones, roughly four fifths of them singletons, with over 0.95% in the top ten. General observations from the study: Clonal expansion in partial responders at 0.1-3.0 mg/kg ranked among the lowest. CD4+ T cells averaged fewer expanded clones than CD8+ T cells.

Comments on this clone: The antigen is undetermined.

This TCR came from an adult with an advanced solid tumor such as melanoma, head and neck, liver or kidney cancer. The source material was CD4+ or CD8+ T cells sorted from blood, sampled in a trial of the OX40 agonist ivuxolimab.

The CDR3 here is CASRGVLLNTEAFF. In DNA form, the CDR3 reads TGCGCCAGCAGGGGCGTTCTACTTAACACTGAAGCTTTCTTT. The chain employs TRBV4-1 and TRBJ1-1, with unresolved D. Germline loops: CDR1 MGHRA, CDR2 YSYEKL. The V gene lost 6 bases and the J gene lost 2 bases, with 13 bases spanning the gap. The length of the CDR3 is 14 residues.